This T cell receptor beta chain was profiled in a study of blood T cell repertoires in COVID-19. Study context: Nucleic acid was either cDNA or gDNA, and it came from T cells, B-cell-depleted T cells, or PBMCs.

In the original analysis: Estimates of nucleated cell counts were drawn from the amplification of reference gene primers. Profiling relied on immunoSEQ multiplex PCR, and the TCRdb table lists in-frame clones only, not all of them. V and J calls and clone size are given by that table; D and trimming were obtained from the DNA. The sample shows about 61,000 clones, 70% to 80% of them seen only once. Germline loops: CDR1 KGHSH, CDR2 LQKENI. CDR3 length: 17 amino acids. V was shortened by 5 bases and J by 2 bases, with 21 bases between the two germline ends. The sample consisted of peripheral blood. The chain combines TRBV18 with TRBJ1-1, with TRBD1 as a possible D gene (5 bases). The TCR comes from a man older than 75 with active or convalescent COVID-19. CDR3 nucleotide sequence: TGTGCCAGCTCATACCAGGCAGACCTTGGGGCCAACACTGAAGCTTTCTTT. This sequence encodes CASSYQADLGANTEAFF. Drawing the rest from reference TRBV18 and TRBJ1-1, the complete variable domain is NAGVMQNPRHLVRRRGQEARLRCSPMKGHSHVYWYRQLPEEGLKFMVYLQKENIIDESGMPKERFSAEFPKEGPSILRIQQVVRGDSAAYFCASSYQADLGANTEAFFGQGTRLTVV.